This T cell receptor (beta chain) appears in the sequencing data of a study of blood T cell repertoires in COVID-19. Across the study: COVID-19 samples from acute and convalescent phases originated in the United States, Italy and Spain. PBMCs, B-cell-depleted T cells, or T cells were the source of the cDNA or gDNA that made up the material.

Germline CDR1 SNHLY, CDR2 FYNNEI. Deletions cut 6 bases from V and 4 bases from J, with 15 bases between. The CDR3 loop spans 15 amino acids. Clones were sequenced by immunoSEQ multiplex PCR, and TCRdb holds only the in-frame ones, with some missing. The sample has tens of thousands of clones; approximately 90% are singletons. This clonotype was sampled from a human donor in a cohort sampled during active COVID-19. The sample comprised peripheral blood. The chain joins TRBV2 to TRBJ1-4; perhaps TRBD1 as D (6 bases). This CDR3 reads CASSPLGTYNEKLFF. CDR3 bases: TGTGCCAGCAGCCCCTTAGGGACATATAATGAAAAACTGTTTTTT. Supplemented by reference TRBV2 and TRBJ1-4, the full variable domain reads EPEVTQTPSHQVTQMGQEVILRCVPISNHLYFYWYRQILGQKVEFLVSFYNNEISEKSEIFDDQFSVERPDGSNFTLKIRSTKLEDSAMYFCASSPLGTYNEKLFFGSGTQLSVL.